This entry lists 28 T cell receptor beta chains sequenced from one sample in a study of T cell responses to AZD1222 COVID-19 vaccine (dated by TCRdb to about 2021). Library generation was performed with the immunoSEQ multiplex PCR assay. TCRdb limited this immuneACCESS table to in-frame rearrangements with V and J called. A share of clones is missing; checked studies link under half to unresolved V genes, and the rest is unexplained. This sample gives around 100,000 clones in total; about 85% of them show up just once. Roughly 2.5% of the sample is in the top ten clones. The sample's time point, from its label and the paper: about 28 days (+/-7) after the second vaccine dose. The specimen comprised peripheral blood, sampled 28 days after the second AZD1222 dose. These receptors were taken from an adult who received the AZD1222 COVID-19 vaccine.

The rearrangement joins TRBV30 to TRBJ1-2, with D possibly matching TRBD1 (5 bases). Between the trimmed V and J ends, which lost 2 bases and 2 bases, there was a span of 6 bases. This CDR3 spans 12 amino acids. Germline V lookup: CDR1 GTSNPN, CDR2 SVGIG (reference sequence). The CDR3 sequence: CAWSWGNYGYTF. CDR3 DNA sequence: TGTGCCTGGAGTTGGGGGAACTATGGCTACACCTTC.

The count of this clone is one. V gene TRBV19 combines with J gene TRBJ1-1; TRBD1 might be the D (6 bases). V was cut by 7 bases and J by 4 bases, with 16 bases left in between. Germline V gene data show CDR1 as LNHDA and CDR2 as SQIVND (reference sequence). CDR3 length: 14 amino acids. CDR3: CASTLGGGGTEAFF. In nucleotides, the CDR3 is TGTGCCAGTACCTTAGGCGGGGGCGGCACTGAAGCTTTCTTT.

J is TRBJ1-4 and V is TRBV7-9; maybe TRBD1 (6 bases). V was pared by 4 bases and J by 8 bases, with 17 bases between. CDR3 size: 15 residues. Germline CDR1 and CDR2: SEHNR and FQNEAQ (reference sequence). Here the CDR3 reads CASSSAGAGREKLFF. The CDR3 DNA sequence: TGTGCCAGCAGCTCCGCGGGGGCCGGTCGGGAAAAACTGTTTTTT.

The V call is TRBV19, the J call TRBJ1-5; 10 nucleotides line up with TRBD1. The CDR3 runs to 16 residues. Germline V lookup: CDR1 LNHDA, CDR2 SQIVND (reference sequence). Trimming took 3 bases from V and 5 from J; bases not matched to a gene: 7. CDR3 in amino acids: CASSILAGQGYQPQHF. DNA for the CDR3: TGTGCCAGTAGTATTTTAGCGGGACAGGGGTATCAGCCCCAGCATTTT. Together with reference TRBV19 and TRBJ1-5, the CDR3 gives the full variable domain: DGGITQSPKYLFRKEGQNVTLSCEQNLNHDAMYWYRQDPGQGLRLIYYSQIVNDFQKGDIAEGYSVSREKKESFPLTVTSAQKNPTAFYLCASSILAGQGYQPQHFGDGTRLSIL.

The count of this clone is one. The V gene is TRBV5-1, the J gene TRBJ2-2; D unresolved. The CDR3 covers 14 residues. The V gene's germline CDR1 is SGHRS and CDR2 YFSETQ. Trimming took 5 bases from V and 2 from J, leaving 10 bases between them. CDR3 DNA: TGCGCCAGCAGATCTAACAGCAACACCGGGGAGCTGTTTTTT. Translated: CASRSNSNTGELFF.

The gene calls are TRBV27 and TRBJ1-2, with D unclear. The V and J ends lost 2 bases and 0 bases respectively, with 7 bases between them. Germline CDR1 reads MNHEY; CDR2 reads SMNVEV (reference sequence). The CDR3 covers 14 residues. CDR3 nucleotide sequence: TGTGCCAGCAGTTTACGCGGGGCTAACTATGGCTACACCTTC. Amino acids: CASSLRGANYGYTF.

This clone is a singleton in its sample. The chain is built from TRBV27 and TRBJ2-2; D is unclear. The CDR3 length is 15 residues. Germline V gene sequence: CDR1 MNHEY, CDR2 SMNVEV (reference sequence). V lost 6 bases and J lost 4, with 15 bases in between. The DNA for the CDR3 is TGTGCCAGCAGCTTGAGGCACAGTGGCACCGGGGAGCTGTTTTTT. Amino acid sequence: CASSLRHSGTGELFF.

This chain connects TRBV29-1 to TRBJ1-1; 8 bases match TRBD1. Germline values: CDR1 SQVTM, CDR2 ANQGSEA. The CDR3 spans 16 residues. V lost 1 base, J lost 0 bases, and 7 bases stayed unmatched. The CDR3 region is CSVEGGQDKMNTEAFF. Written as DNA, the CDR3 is TGCAGCGTTGAAGGGGGACAGGATAAAATGAACACTGAAGCTTTCTTT.

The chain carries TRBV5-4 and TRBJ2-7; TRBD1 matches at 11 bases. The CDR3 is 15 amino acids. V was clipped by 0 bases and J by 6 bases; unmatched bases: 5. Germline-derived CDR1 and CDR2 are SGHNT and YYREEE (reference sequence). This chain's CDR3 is CASSLGGTGGAEQYF. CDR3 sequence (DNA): TGTGCCAGCAGCTTGGGTGGGACAGGGGGGGCCGAGCAGTACTTC.

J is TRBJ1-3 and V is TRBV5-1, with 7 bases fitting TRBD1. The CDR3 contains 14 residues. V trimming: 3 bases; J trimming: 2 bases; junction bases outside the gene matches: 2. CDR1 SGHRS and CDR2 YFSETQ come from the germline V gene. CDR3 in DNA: TGCGCCAGCAGCTCGACAGGGACTGGAAACACCATATATTTT. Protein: CASSSTGTGNTIYF.

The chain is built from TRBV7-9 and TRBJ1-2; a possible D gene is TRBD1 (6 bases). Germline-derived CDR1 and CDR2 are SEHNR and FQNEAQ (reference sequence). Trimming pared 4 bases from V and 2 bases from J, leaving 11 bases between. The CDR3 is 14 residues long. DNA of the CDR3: TGTGCCAGCAGCTCTCCCGACAGGAACTATGGCTACACCTTC. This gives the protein CASSSPDRNYGYTF.

DNA of the CDR3: TGCGCCAGCAGGACTAGTTTGGACGAGCAGTACTTC. It codes for CASRTSLDEQYF. This rearrangement joins TRBV10-2 to TRBJ2-7, with TRBD2 as a possible D gene (6 bases). This CDR3 is built from 12 residues. V lost 6 bases to trimming and J lost 5 bases, with 11 bases between them. The V gene's germline CDR1 is WSHSY and CDR2 SAAADI.

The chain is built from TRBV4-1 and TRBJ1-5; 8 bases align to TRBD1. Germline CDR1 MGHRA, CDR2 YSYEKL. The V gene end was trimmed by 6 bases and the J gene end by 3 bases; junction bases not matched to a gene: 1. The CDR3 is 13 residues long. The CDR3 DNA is TGCGCCAGCAGACAGGGGGACAATCAGCCCCAGCATTTT. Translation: CASRQGDNQPQHF.

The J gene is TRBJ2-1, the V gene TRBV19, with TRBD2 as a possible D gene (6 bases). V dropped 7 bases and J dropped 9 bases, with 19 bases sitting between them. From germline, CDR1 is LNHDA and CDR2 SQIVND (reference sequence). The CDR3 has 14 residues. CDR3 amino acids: CASIGPGGRGEQFF. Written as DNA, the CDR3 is TGTGCCAGTATAGGCCCCGGGGGTCGGGGTGAGCAGTTCTTC.

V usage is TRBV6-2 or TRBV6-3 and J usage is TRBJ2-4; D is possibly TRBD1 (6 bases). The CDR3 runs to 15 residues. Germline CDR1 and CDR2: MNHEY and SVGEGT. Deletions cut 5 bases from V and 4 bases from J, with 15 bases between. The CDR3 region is CASSAPTGAKNIQYF. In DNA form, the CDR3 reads TGTGCCAGCAGTGCTCCGACAGGTGCTAAAAACATTCAGTACTTC.

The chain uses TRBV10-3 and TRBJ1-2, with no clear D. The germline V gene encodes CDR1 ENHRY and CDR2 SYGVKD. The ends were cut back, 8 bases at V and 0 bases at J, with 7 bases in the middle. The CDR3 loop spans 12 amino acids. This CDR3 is CAISGANYGYTF. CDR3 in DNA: TGTGCCATCTCCGGAGCTAACTATGGCTACACCTTC.

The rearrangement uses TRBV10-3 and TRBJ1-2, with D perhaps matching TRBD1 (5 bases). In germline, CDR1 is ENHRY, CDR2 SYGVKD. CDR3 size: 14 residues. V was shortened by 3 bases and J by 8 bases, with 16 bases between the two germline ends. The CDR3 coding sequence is TGTGCCATCAGTGAAGTAAGGGGAACGGGCGGCTACACCTTC. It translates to CAISEVRGTGGYTF.

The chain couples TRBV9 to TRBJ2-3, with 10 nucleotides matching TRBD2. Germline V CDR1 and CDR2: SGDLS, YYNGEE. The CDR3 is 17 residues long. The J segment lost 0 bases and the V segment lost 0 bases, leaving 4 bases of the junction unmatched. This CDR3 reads CASSVDIAGGSTDTQYF. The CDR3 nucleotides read TGTGCCAGCAGCGTAGACATAGCGGGAGGCAGCACAGATACGCAGTATTTT.

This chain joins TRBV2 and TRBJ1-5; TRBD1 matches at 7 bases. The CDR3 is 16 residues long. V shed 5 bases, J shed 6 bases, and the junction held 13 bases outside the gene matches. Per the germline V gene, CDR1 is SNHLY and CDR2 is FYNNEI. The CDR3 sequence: CASSQSRQGLSQPQHF. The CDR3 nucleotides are TGTGCCAGCAGTCAATCTAGACAGGGACTCTCTCAGCCCCAGCATTTT. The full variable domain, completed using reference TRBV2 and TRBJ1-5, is EPEVTQTPSHQVTQMGQEVILRCVPISNHLYFYWYRQILGQKVEFLVSFYNNEISEKSEIFDDQFSVERPDGSNFTLKIRSTKLEDSAMYFCASSQSRQGLSQPQHFGDGTRLSIL.

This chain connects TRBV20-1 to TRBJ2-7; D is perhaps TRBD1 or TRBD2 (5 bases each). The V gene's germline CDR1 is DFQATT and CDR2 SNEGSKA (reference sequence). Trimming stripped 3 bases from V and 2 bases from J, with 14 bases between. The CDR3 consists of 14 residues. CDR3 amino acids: CSASLGGTAYEQYF. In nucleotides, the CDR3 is TGCAGTGCTAGTCTTGGGGGAACAGCCTACGAGCAGTACTTC.

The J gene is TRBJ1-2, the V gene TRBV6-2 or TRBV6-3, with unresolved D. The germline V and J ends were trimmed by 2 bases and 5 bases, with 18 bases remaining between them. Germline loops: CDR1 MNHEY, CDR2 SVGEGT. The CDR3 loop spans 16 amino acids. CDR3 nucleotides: TGTGCCAGCAGTTACACCCTCGGCGGGATTAGGTATGGCTACACCTTC. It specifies CASSYTLGGIRYGYTF.

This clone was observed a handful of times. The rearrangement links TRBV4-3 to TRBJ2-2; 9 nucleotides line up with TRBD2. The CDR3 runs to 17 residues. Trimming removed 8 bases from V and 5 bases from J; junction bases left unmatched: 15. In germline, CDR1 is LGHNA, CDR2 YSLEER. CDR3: CASGYGMTSGKTGELFF. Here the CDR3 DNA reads TGCGCCAGCGGTTATGGAATGACTAGCGGAAAAACCGGGGAGCTGTTTTTT.

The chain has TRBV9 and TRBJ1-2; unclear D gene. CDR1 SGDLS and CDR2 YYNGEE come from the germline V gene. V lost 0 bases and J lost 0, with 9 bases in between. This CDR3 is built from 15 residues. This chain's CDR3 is CASSVDLSPNYGYTF. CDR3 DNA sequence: TGTGCCAGCAGCGTAGATCTATCCCCTAACTATGGCTACACCTTC.

For the CDR3, the DNA is TGTGCCAGCAGCGTACATCAGGGTATCGATCAGAACACTGAAGCTTTCTTT. Protein product: CASSVHQGIDQNTEAFF. The genes are TRBV9 and TRBJ1-1; weak D call: TRBD1 (5 bases). Germline CDR1 SGDLS, CDR2 YYNGEE. The CDR3 totals 17 residues. Trimming cost V 1 base and J 1 base, with 17 bases left between them.

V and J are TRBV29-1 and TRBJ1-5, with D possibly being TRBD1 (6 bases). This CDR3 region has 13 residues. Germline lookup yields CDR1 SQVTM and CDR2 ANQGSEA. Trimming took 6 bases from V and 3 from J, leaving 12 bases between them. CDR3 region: CSVTDRNNQPQHF. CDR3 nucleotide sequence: TGCAGCGTCACCGACAGGAACAATCAGCCCCAGCATTTT.

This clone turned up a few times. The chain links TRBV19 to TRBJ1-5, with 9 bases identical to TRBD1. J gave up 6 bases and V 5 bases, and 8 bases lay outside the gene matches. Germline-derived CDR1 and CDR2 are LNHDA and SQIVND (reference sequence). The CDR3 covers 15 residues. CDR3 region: CASSLGTGYGQPQHF. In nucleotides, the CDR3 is TGTGCCAGTAGTTTGGGGACAGGGTATGGTCAGCCCCAGCATTTT. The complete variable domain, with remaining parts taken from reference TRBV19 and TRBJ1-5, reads DGGITQSPKYLFRKEGQNVTLSCEQNLNHDAMYWYRQDPGQGLRLIYYSQIVNDFQKGDIAEGYSVSREKKESFPLTVTSAQKNPTAFYLCASSLGTGYGQPQHFGDGTRLSIL.

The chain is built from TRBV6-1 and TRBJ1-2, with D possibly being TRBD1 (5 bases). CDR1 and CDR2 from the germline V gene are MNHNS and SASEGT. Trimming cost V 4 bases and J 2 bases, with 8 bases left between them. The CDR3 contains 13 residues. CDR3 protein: CASSVAGNYGYTF. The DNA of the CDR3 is TGTGCCAGCAGTGTAGCAGGGAACTATGGCTACACCTTC.

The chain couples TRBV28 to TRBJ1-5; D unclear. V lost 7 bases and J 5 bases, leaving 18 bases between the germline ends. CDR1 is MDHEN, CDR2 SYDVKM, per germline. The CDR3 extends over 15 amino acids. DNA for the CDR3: TGTGCCAGCAACCCTCTTGCAGGAAGGGATCAGCCCCAGCATTTT. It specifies CASNPLAGRDQPQHF.